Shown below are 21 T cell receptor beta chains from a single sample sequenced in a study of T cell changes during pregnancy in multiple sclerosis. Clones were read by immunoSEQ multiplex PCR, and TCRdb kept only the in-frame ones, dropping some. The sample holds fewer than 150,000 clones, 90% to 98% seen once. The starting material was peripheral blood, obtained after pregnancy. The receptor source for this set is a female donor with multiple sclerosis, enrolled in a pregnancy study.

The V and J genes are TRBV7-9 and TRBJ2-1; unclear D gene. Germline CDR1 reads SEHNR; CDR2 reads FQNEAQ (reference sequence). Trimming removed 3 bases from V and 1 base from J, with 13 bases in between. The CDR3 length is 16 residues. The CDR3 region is CASSFWVGLSYNEQFF. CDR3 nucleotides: TGTGCCAGCAGCTTTTGGGTGGGCCTATCCTACAATGAGCAGTTCTTC.

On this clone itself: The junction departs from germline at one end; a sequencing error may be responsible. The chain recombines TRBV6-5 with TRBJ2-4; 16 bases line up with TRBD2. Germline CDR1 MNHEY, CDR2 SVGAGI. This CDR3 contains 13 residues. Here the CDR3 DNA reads TGTGCCAGCAGTATGGGACTAGCGGGAGGGCCGGTCTTC. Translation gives CASSMGLAGGPVF.

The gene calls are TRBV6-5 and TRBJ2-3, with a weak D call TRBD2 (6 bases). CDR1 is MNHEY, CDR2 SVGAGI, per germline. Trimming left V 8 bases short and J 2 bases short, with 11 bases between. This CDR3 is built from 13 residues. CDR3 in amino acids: CASGSGTTDTQYF. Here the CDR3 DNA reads TGTGCCAGCGGTAGCGGAACCACAGATACGCAGTATTTT.

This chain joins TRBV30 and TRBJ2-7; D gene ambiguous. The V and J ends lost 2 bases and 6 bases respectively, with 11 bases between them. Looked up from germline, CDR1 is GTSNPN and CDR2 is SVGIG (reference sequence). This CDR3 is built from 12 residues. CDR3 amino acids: CAWSIPSVEQYF. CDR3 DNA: TGTGCCTGGAGTATCCCCTCTGTCGAGCAGTACTTC.

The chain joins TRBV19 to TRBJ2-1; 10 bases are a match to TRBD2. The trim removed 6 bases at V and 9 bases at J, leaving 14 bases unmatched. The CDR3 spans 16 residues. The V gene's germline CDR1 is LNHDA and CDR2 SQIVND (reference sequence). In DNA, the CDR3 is TGTGCCAGTAGCACAAGGGAGAGCGGGAGGGCCATTGAGCAGTTCTTC. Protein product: CASSTRESGRAIEQFF.

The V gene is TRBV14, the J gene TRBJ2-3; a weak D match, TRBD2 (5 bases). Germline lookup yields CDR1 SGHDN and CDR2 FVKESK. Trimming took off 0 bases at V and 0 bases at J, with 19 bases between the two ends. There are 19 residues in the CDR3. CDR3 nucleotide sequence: TGTGCCAGCAGCCAAGATTATCTAGGCAGGAGGTCTAGCACAGATACGCAGTATTTT. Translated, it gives CASSQDYLGRRSSTDTQYF.

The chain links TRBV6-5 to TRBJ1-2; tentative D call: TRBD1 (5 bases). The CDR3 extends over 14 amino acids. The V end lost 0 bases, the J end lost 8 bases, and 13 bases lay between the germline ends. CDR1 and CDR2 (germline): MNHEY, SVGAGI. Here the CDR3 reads CASSYSWGRSGYTF. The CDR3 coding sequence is TGTGCCAGCAGTTACTCTTGGGGCCGGTCGGGCTACACCTTC.

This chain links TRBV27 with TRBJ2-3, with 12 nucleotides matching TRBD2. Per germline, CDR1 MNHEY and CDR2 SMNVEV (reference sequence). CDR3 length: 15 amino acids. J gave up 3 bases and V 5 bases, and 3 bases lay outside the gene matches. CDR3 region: CASSPGLAGTDTQYF. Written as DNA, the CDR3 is TGTGCCAGCAGTCCAGGACTAGCGGGAACAGATACGCAGTATTTT.

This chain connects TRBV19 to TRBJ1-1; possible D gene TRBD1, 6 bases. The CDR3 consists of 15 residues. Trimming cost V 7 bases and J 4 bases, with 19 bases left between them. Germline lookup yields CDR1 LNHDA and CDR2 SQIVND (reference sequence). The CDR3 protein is CASTMDSPPGTEAFF. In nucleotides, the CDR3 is TGTGCCAGTACTATGGACAGCCCCCCAGGCACTGAAGCTTTCTTT.

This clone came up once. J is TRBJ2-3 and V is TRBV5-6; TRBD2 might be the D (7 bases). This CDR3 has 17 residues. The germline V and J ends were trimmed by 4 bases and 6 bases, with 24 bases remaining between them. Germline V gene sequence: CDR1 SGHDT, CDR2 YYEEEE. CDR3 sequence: CASSVTGGGLPGDTQYF. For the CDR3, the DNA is TGTGCCAGCAGCGTGACAGGCGGGGGCCTCCCGGGGGATACGCAGTATTTT.

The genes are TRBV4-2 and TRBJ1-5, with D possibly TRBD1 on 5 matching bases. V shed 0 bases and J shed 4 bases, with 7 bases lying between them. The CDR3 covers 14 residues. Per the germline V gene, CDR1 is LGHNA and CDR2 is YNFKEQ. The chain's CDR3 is CASSQEYRNQPQHF. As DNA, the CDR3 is TGTGCCAGCAGCCAAGAATACAGGAATCAGCCCCAGCATTTT.

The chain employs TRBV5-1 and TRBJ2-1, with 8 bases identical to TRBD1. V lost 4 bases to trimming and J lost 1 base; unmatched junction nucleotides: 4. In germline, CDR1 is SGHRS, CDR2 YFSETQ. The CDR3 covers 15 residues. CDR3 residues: CASSITGGSYNEQFF. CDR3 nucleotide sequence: TGCGCCAGCAGCATCACAGGGGGTTCCTACAATGAGCAGTTCTTC.

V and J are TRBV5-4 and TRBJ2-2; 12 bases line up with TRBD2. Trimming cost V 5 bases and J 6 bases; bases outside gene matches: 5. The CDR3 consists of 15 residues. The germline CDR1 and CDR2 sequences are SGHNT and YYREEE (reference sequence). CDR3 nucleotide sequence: TGTGCCAGCAGTACGGGGACTAGCGGGTCCGGGGAGCTGTTTTTT. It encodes CASSTGTSGSGELFF. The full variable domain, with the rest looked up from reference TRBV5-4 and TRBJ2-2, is ETGVTQSPTHLIKTRGQQVTLRCSSQSGHNTVSWYQQALGQGPQFIFQYYREEENGRGNFPPRFSGLQFPNYSSELNVNALELDDSALYLCASSTGTSGSGELFFGEGSRLTVL.

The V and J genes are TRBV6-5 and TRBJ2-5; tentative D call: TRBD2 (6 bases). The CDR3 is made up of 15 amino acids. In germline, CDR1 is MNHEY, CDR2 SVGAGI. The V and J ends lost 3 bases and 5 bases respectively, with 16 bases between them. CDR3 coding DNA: TGTGCCAGCAGTTATGGGCGGGTGGGAGGTGAGACCCAGTACTTC. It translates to CASSYGRVGGETQYF.

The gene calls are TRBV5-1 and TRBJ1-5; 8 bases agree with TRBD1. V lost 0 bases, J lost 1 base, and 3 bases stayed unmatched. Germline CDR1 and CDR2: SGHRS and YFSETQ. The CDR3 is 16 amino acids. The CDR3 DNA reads TGCGCCAGCAGCTTGGGGGCAGGGGGCAGCAATCAGCCCCAGCATTTT. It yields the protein CASSLGAGGSNQPQHF.

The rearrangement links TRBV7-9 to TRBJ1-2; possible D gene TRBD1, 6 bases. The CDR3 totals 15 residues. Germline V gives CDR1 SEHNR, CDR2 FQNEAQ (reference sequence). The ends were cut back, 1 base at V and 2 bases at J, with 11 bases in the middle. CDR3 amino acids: CASSLGAGANYGYTF. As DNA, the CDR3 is TGTGCCAGCAGCTTAGGCGCGGGGGCAAACTATGGCTACACCTTC.

CDR3 sequence: CASSPTQGIGETQYF. The CDR3 region has the DNA TGTGCCAGCAGTCCCACACAGGGTATAGGAGAGACCCAGTACTTC. The V and J genes are TRBV6-5 and TRBJ2-5, with D possibly matching TRBD1 (6 bases). V was pared by 5 bases and J by 4 bases, with 17 bases between. Germline V lookup: CDR1 MNHEY, CDR2 SVGAGI. The CDR3 covers 15 residues.

CDR3 region: CASSSTTTGHQETQYF. The CDR3 nucleotides are TGCGCCAGCAGCTCAACAACCACAGGACACCAAGAGACCCAGTACTTC. V gene TRBV4-1 combines with J gene TRBJ2-5; possibly TRBD1 for D (5 bases). The CDR3 runs to 16 residues. Germline values: CDR1 MGHRA, CDR2 YSYEKL. Trimming took off 5 bases at V and 0 bases at J, with 16 bases between the two ends.

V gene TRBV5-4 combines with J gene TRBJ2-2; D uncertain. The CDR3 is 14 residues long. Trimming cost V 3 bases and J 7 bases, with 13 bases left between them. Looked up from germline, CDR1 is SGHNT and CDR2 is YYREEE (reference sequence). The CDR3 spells CASSSAPRFGELFF. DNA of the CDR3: TGTGCCAGCAGCTCCGCTCCCCGGTTCGGGGAGCTGTTTTTT.

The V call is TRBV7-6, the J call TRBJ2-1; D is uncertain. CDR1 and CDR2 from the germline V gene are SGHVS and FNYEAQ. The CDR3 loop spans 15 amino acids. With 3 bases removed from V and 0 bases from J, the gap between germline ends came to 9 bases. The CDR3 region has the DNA TGTGCCAGCAGCTTTGCGGATCTCTCCTACAATGAGCAGTTCTTC. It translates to CASSFADLSYNEQFF.

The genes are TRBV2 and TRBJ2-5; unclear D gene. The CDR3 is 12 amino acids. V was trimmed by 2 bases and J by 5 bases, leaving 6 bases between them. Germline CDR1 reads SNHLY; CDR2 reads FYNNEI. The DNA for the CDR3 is TGTGCCAGCAGTGAAATGAGGGAGACCCAGTACTTC. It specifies CASSEMRETQYF.